The T cell receptor (beta chain) described here comes from a study of long-term antiretroviral therapy in people with HIV. Germline V gives CDR1 LNHDA, CDR2 SQIVND (reference sequence). Trimming removed 0 bases at V and 6 bases at J, with 17 bases between. CDR3 size: 16 residues. The immunoSEQ assay was v3.0, run at survey level. The method was immunoSEQ multiplex PCR; TCRdb's version includes in-frame clones alone and lacks a portion of them. The sample holds fewer than 20,000 clones, approximately 80% seen once. This receptor was identified in a woman in her 50s with HIV. The chain carries TRBV19 and TRBJ2-5; D is possibly TRBD2 (6 bases). The sequencing here drew on unsorted PBMCs, taken 0.3 years after starting antiretroviral therapy. CDR3 sequence reads: CASSIDLGGGPKTQYF. In nucleotides, the CDR3 is TGTGCCAGTAGTATAGATCTTGGGGGAGGCCCGAAGACCCAGTACTTC. Drawing the rest from reference TRBV19 and TRBJ2-5, the complete variable domain is DGGITQSPKYLFRKEGQNVTLSCEQNLNHDAMYWYRQDPGQGLRLIYYSQIVNDFQKGDIAEGYSVSREKKESFPLTVTSAQKNPTAFYLCASSIDLGGGPKTQYFGPGTRLLVL.